This entry lists 13 T cell receptor beta chains sequenced from one sample in a study of blood T cell repertoires in COVID-19. Sequencing was performed with immunoSEQ multiplex PCR; in TCRdb, only in-frame clones are kept and a portion is missing. The table shows roughly 150,000 clones, with approximately 84% occurring only once. Sequenced input: peripheral blood. These receptors were collected from an elderly woman with COVID-19, enrolled during active disease.

This clone was observed a handful of times. V gene TRBV2 combines with J gene TRBJ2-3; TRBD1 agrees at 10 bases. CDR1 and CDR2 from the germline V gene are SNHLY and FYNNEI. The V gene end was trimmed by 5 bases and the J gene end by 6 bases; junction bases not matched to a gene: 5. This CDR3 is 14 amino acids long. The CDR3 bases are TGTGCCAGCAGTACGGGACAGGGGTACGATACGCAGTATTTT. Amino acids: CASSTGQGYDTQYF. Full variable domain (rest looked up from reference TRBV2 and TRBJ2-3): EPEVTQTPSHQVTQMGQEVILRCVPISNHLYFYWYRQILGQKVEFLVSFYNNEISEKSEIFDDQFSVERPDGSNFTLKIRSTKLEDSAMYFCASSTGQGYDTQYFGPGTRLTVL.

This clone was counted only a few times. The V call is TRBV20-1, the J call TRBJ2-7, with 8 bases that match TRBD2. The CDR3 extends over 14 amino acids. Germline assignment: CDR1 DFQATT and CDR2 SNEGSKA (reference sequence). The J segment lost 3 bases and the V segment lost 3 bases, leaving 7 bases of the junction unmatched. The CDR3 region is CSASGIAGRYEQYF. The CDR3 DNA is TGCAGTGCTAGTGGTATAGCGGGGCGCTACGAGCAGTACTTC.

This clone appeared once. The rearrangement joins TRBV28 to TRBJ1-1; possibly TRBD1 for D (5 bases). The CDR3 is 15 residues long. The V end lost 2 bases, the J end lost 1 base, and 11 bases lay between the germline ends. The V gene's germline CDR1 is MDHEN and CDR2 SYDVKM. DNA of the CDR3: TGTGCCAGCAGTTTAGCGGGGGGAGGGAACACTGAAGCTTTCTTT. This encodes CASSLAGGGNTEAFF. The full variable domain, with the rest looked up from reference TRBV28 and TRBJ1-1, is DVKVTQSSRYLVKRTGEKVFLECVQDMDHENMFWYRQDPGLGLRLIYFSYDVKMKEKGDIPEGYSVSREKKERFSLILESASTNQTSMYLCASSLAGGGNTEAFFGQGTRLTVV.

To note about this clone: Other DNA sequences from this sample encode an identical CDR3 as well. V is TRBV18 and J is TRBJ2-5, with 9 bases fitting TRBD1. The CDR3 extends over 14 amino acids. The ends lost 3 bases at V and 4 bases at J; junction bases unmatched: 3. Germline loops: CDR1 KGHSH, CDR2 LQKENI. CDR3 in amino acids: CASSPDRGRETQYF. The CDR3 DNA follows: TGTGCCAGCTCACCGGACAGGGGTCGAGAGACCCAGTACTTC.

The rearrangement uses TRBV29-1 and TRBJ2-6, with 8 bases identical to TRBD1. The CDR3 contains 16 residues. The junction had 7 bases not matched to a gene; V was cut back by 4 bases and J by 2 bases. Germline V lookup: CDR1 SQVTM, CDR2 ANQGSEA. The CDR3 region has the DNA TGCAGCGTTGGTCAGGGGGCAGCGACTGGGGCCAACGTCCTGACTTTC. Its protein is CSVGQGAATGANVLTF.

This chain links TRBV5-1 with TRBJ1-3; possibly TRBD1 for D (6 bases). V was pared by 0 bases and J by 4 bases, with 11 bases between. Germline CDR1 reads SGHRS; CDR2 reads YFSETQ. The CDR3 extends over 15 amino acids. DNA of the CDR3: TGCGCCAGCAGCTTGGCCAGAACAGGGGGAAACACCATATATTTT. Translated, it gives CASSLARTGGNTIYF.

The V call is TRBV6-6, the J call TRBJ1-1; tentatively, D is TRBD1 (6 bases). This CDR3 is 15 amino acids long. V lost 6 bases, J lost 2 bases, and 16 bases lay in between. The germline gives CDR1 MNHNY, CDR2 SVGAGI (reference sequence). The CDR3 loop reads CASSRGQLLNTEAFF. The CDR3 DNA is TGTGCCAGCAGCCGCGGACAGCTCCTTAACACTGAAGCTTTCTTT.

V gene TRBV7-2 combines with J gene TRBJ2-1; TRBD2 is a possible D gene (5 bases). The V end was cut by 6 bases, the J end by 3 bases, with 21 bases between. CDR1 SGHTA and CDR2 FQGNSA come from the germline V gene. This CDR3 has 17 residues. The chain's CDR3 is CASSVPSLLAVYNEQFF. CDR3 coding DNA: TGTGCCAGCAGTGTTCCTAGCTTGTTGGCAGTCTACAATGAGCAGTTCTTC.

The rearrangement links TRBV12-2 to TRBJ2-1; the D call TRBD2 from the table was never checked on the DNA. TRBV12-2 is annotated as a pseudogene. CDR3 length equals 17 residues. As DNA, the CDR3 is TGTGCAAGTCGCTTTTTCGCGGGGGGAAAGAGGCGGGATGAGCAGTTCTTC. Translated: CASRFFAGGKRRDEQFF.

The chain is built from TRBV28 and TRBJ2-7, with 15 bases aligning to TRBD2. After removal of 2 bases from V and 3 bases from J, the junction contained 8 bases not matched to a gene. Germline lookup yields CDR1 MDHEN and CDR2 SYDVKM. CDR3 length equals 18 residues. CDR3 sequence reads: CASSLTGLAGGRGYEQYF. DNA of the CDR3: TGTGCCAGCAGTTTAACGGGACTAGCGGGAGGCAGGGGCTACGAGCAGTACTTC. The variable domain in full, completed from reference TRBV28 and TRBJ2-7, reads DVKVTQSSRYLVKRTGEKVFLECVQDMDHENMFWYRQDPGLGLRLIYFSYDVKMKEKGDIPEGYSVSREKKERFSLILESASTNQTSMYLCASSLTGLAGGRGYEQYFGPGTRLTVT.

This sequence joins TRBV18 and TRBJ1-1; D remains unclear. This CDR3 is 13 amino acids long. Trimming removed 3 bases at V and 4 bases at J, with 9 bases between. The germline gives CDR1 KGHSH, CDR2 LQKENI. The CDR3 is CASSPEGSTEAFF. Written as DNA, the CDR3 is TGTGCCAGCTCACCTGAGGGATCCACTGAAGCTTTCTTT.

This chain uses TRBV5-6 with TRBJ2-1; 9 nucleotides match TRBD2. V shed 0 bases, J shed 6 bases, and the junction held 4 bases outside the gene matches. The CDR3 totals 15 residues. The germline V gene has CDR1 SGHDT and CDR2 YYEEEE. The CDR3 region has the DNA TGTGCCAGCAGCTTGGTAGCGGGGGCGGGCAATGAGCAGTTCTTC. The encoded protein is CASSLVAGAGNEQFF.

This clone has a single count. This chain uses TRBV7-2 with TRBJ1-2, with 10 bases lining up with TRBD1. The CDR3 is 14 residues long. Germline lookup yields CDR1 SGHTA and CDR2 FQGNSA. V was pared by 1 base and J by 4 bases, with 0 bases of the junction left unmatched. This CDR3 is CASSLGTGGYGYTF. CDR3 DNA: TGTGCCAGCAGCTTAGGGACAGGGGGCTATGGCTACACCTTC.